A selection of T cell receptor beta chains follows, all from one sample in a study of T cell responses to AZD1222 COVID-19 vaccine. Repertoires were generated with immunoSEQ multiplex PCR, while TCRdb's copy carries only in-frame clones and drops some. Among around 89,000 clones listed, roughly 91% were seen once. Specimen: peripheral blood, collected on day 0 of AZD1222 vaccination. These receptors were obtained from an adult in good health. Each CDR3 is given with its conserved first and last residue. The order of the fields is clone size, D gene, J gene, V gene, CDR3 DNA, CDR3 protein. The D gene is left open where the match is weak. Clone size is shown for a subset of rows, as once, few, many or a class of expanded clone.

clone_size: .
d_call: .
j_call: TRBJ2-5
v_call: TRBV19
cdr3_nt: TGTGCCAGTAGTATTGGTGGACAGGGAGGGTCGGAGACCCAGTACTTC
cdr3_aa: CASSIGGQGGSETQYF

clone_size: .
d_call: TRBD1
j_call: TRBJ1-5
v_call: TRBV27
cdr3_nt: TGTGCCAGCAGTTCCTACAGGGGTGGACAGCCCCAGCATTTT
cdr3_aa: CASSSYRGGQPQHF

clone_size: .
d_call: .
j_call: TRBJ1-1
v_call: TRBV6-5
cdr3_nt: TGTGCCAGCAGTCTACGGACGTTCATGAACACTGAAGCTTTCTTT
cdr3_aa: CASSLRTFMNTEAFF

clone_size: .
d_call: TRBD1
j_call: TRBJ1-1
v_call: TRBV4-3
cdr3_nt: TGCGCCAGCAGCCAAGACATAACAGGGGGCCCTCGGTTGGACACTGAAGCTTTCTTT
cdr3_aa: CASSQDITGGPRLDTEAFF

clone_size: .
d_call: .
j_call: TRBJ1-2
v_call: TRBV4-3
cdr3_nt: TGCGCCAGCAGCCAAGAAGTAGGGCTCTATGGCTACACCTTC
cdr3_aa: CASSQEVGLYGYTF

clone_size: .
d_call: TRBD2
j_call: TRBJ2-7
v_call: TRBV3-1/TRBV3-2
cdr3_nt: TGTGCCAGCAGCTTCACTAGCGGGGGGGCCCCCTACGAGCAGTACTTC
cdr3_aa: CASSFTSGGAPYEQYF

clone_size: .
d_call: .
j_call: TRBJ1-5
v_call: TRBV6-1
cdr3_nt: TGTGCCAGCAGTGAGCTCGGCAATCAGCCCCAGCATTTT
cdr3_aa: CASSELGNQPQHF

clone_size: .
d_call: .
j_call: TRBJ2-2
v_call: TRBV7-2
cdr3_nt: TGTGCCAGCAGCTTACGAACCGGGGAGCTGTTTTTT
cdr3_aa: CASSLRTGELFF

clone_size: once
d_call: .
j_call: TRBJ2-7
v_call: TRBV27
cdr3_nt: TGTGCCAGCAGTGGGGCGGGTCTCTCCTACGAGCAGTACTTC
cdr3_aa: CASSGAGLSYEQYF

clone_size: .
d_call: .
j_call: TRBJ1-5
v_call: TRBV3-1/TRBV3-2
cdr3_nt: TGTGCCAGCAGCCCGACAGTAAATCAGCCCCAGCATTTT
cdr3_aa: CASSPTVNQPQHF

clone_size: .
d_call: .
j_call: TRBJ1-2
v_call: TRBV5-4
cdr3_nt: TGTGCCAGCAGCAGGTCATTTCAAGGGGCGCGTTATGGCTACACCTTC
cdr3_aa: CASSRSFQGARYGYTF

clone_size: .
d_call: .
j_call: TRBJ2-3
v_call: TRBV5-1
cdr3_nt: TGCGCCAGCAGCCCCAGCCCCCCCACAGATACGCAGTATTTT
cdr3_aa: CASSPSPPTDTQYF

clone_size: .
d_call: .
j_call: TRBJ1-1
v_call: TRBV19
cdr3_nt: TGTGCCAGTAGTATTTCAGGATTGGGGAACACTGAAGCTTTCTTT
cdr3_aa: CASSISGLGNTEAFF

clone_size: .
d_call: .
j_call: TRBJ1-2
v_call: TRBV18
cdr3_nt: TGTGCCAGCTCCCTCAATGTTTACGTACAGAGTAACAATGGCTACACCTTC
cdr3_aa: CASSLNVYVQSNNGYTF

clone_size: .
d_call: TRBD1
j_call: TRBJ1-2
v_call: TRBV24-1
cdr3_nt: TGTGCCACCAGTGCCTCGGGACAGGGGGGCAGTAACTATGGCTACACCTTC
cdr3_aa: CATSASGQGGSNYGYTF

clone_size: .
d_call: .
j_call: TRBJ2-3
v_call: TRBV14
cdr3_nt: TGTGCCAGCAGCCAAGAAGTAGCCTCTAGCACAGATACGCAGTATTTT
cdr3_aa: CASSQEVASSTDTQYF

clone_size: .
d_call: TRBD2
j_call: TRBJ2-2
v_call: TRBV15
cdr3_nt: TGTGCCACCAGCAGAGGGCCTGGCGGAAGCGGGGGGGCGGAGACCGGGGAGCTGTTTTTT
cdr3_aa: CATSRGPGGSGGAETGELFF

clone_size: .
d_call: .
j_call: TRBJ1-6
v_call: TRBV19
cdr3_nt: TGTGCCAGTAGTATAGTAGGCCAGAGAGGCTCACCCCTCCACTTT
cdr3_aa: CASSIVGQRGSPLHF

clone_size: .
d_call: TRBD1
j_call: TRBJ2-7
v_call: TRBV5-1
cdr3_nt: TGCGCCAGCAGCTTGTACGAGACAGGGCCCTACGAGCAGTACTTC
cdr3_aa: CASSLYETGPYEQYF

clone_size: .
d_call: .
j_call: TRBJ2-7
v_call: TRBV6-2/TRBV6-3
cdr3_nt: TGTGCCAGCAGTTACCGTCGGGACGGGCCGATGGAGCAGTACTTC
cdr3_aa: CASSYRRDGPMEQYF

clone_size: .
d_call: .
j_call: TRBJ1-3
v_call: TRBV6-5
cdr3_nt: TGTGCCAGCAGGACCGGCGGAAACACCATATATTTT
cdr3_aa: CASRTGGNTIYF

clone_size: few
d_call: TRBD1
j_call: TRBJ1-3
v_call: TRBV18
cdr3_nt: TGTGCCAGCTCAATGGGACAGCCGCTGGGAAACACCATATATTTT
cdr3_aa: CASSMGQPLGNTIYF

clone_size: .
d_call: .
j_call: TRBJ2-1
v_call: TRBV5-1
cdr3_nt: TGCGCCAGCAGCGGACAAGGGGGGGCCACCTACAATGAGCAGTTCTTC
cdr3_aa: CASSGQGGATYNEQFF

clone_size: .
d_call: .
j_call: TRBJ1-1
v_call: TRBV4-2
cdr3_nt: TGTGCCAGCAGCCCTTCAGCTGCTACCATGAACACTGAAGCTTTCTTT
cdr3_aa: CASSPSAATMNTEAFF

clone_size: .
d_call: .
j_call: TRBJ1-3
v_call: TRBV7-2
cdr3_nt: TGTGCCAGCAGCTCCAGTCGGAGGGGCACCATATATTTT
cdr3_aa: CASSSSRRGTIYF

clone_size: .
d_call: TRBD1
j_call: TRBJ2-5
v_call: TRBV5-1
cdr3_nt: TGCGCCAGCAGCTCCGGGACAGGGGGCCTGGAGACCCAGTACTTC
cdr3_aa: CASSSGTGGLETQYF

clone_size: .
d_call: .
j_call: TRBJ1-6
v_call: TRBV6-5
cdr3_nt: TGTGCCAGCAGTAGACTAGGGGTCTGGGATTCACCCCTCCACTTT
cdr3_aa: CASSRLGVWDSPLHF

clone_size: .
d_call: TRBD2
j_call: TRBJ2-2
v_call: TRBV9
cdr3_nt: TGTGCCAGCAGCGAGACTAGCGGGGGGGCAGGCACCGGGGAGCTGTTTTTT
cdr3_aa: CASSETSGGAGTGELFF

clone_size: .
d_call: .
j_call: TRBJ1-3
v_call: TRBV7-6
cdr3_nt: TGTGCCAGCAGCTTAGGGATTGGAAAGGGAACTGGAAACACCATATATTTT
cdr3_aa: CASSLGIGKGTGNTIYF

clone_size: .
d_call: .
j_call: TRBJ2-5
v_call: TRBV12-3/TRBV12-4
cdr3_nt: TGTGCCAGCAGTTTAATCGGAGAGACCCAGTACTTC
cdr3_aa: CASSLIGETQYF

clone_size: .
d_call: .
j_call: TRBJ2-1
v_call: TRBV27
cdr3_nt: TGTGCCAGCAGTTTAGGCGGGGGCTTACACAATGAGCAGTTCTTC
cdr3_aa: CASSLGGGLHNEQFF

clone_size: once
d_call: .
j_call: TRBJ2-6
v_call: TRBV6-6
cdr3_nt: TGTGCCAGCCGTCCCTATTGGACAAGCTCTGGGGCCAACGTCCTGACTTTC
cdr3_aa: CASRPYWTSSGANVLTF

clone_size: .
d_call: .
j_call: TRBJ1-1
v_call: TRBV5-1
cdr3_nt: TGCGCCAGCAGGAGACAGGATTTGAACACTGAAGCTTTCTTT
cdr3_aa: CASRRQDLNTEAFF

clone_size: .
d_call: .
j_call: TRBJ2-3
v_call: TRBV18
cdr3_nt: TGTGCCAGCTCACCCCGGAACAGCGGCACAGATACGCAGTATTTT
cdr3_aa: CASSPRNSGTDTQYF

clone_size: .
d_call: .
j_call: TRBJ1-1
v_call: TRBV19
cdr3_nt: TGTGCCAGTAGCTTAATGACCTACACTGAAGCTTTCTTT
cdr3_aa: CASSLMTYTEAFF

clone_size: .
d_call: .
j_call: TRBJ1-2
v_call: TRBV3-1/TRBV3-2
cdr3_nt: TGTGCCAGCAGCTTCCGAGGCAGGCCGGACTATGGCTACACCTTC
cdr3_aa: CASSFRGRPDYGYTF

clone_size: .
d_call: TRBD2
j_call: TRBJ2-7
v_call: TRBV7-7
cdr3_nt: TGTGCTAGCAGCTTAGCGGGGCTTGGGGACGAGCAGTACTTC
cdr3_aa: CASSLAGLGDEQYF

clone_size: .
d_call: .
j_call: TRBJ2-7
v_call: TRBV29-1
cdr3_nt: TGCAGCGTTGGCCCTCCCAGTGACGAGCAGTACTTC
cdr3_aa: CSVGPPSDEQYF

clone_size: .
d_call: TRBD1
j_call: TRBJ2-7
v_call: TRBV27
cdr3_nt: TGTGCCAGCGGAGGAGGACAGGGGGCCCACGAGCAGTACTTC
cdr3_aa: CASGGGQGAHEQYF

clone_size: .
d_call: TRBD2
j_call: TRBJ2-3
v_call: TRBV4-3
cdr3_nt: TGCGCCAGCAGCCAAGCCCGCGGGGGGGCAGATACGCAGTATTTT
cdr3_aa: CASSQARGGADTQYF

clone_size: .
d_call: .
j_call: TRBJ2-3
v_call: TRBV5-1
cdr3_nt: TGCGCCACCTCTCGTGGAGGGGACAGCGTCACAGATACGCAGTATTTT
cdr3_aa: CATSRGGDSVTDTQYF

clone_size: .
d_call: .
j_call: TRBJ1-4
v_call: TRBV14
cdr3_nt: TGTGCCAGCAGCCCCGACAGGCGTGCTAATGAAAAACTGTTTTTT
cdr3_aa: CASSPDRRANEKLFF

clone_size: once
d_call: TRBD1
j_call: TRBJ2-7
v_call: TRBV7-2
cdr3_nt: TGTGCCAGCAGCCCCGACAGGGGTGAGGGGAACGAGCAGTACTTC
cdr3_aa: CASSPDRGEGNEQYF

clone_size: .
d_call: .
j_call: TRBJ1-6
v_call: TRBV28
cdr3_nt: TGTGCCAGCAGTTTAAAGGGTGCACCCCTCCACTTT
cdr3_aa: CASSLKGAPLHF

clone_size: .
d_call: TRBD2
j_call: TRBJ2-1
v_call: TRBV11-3
cdr3_nt: TGTGCCAGCAGCCCCCGTCGGGGGGGGAACAATGAGCAGTTCTTC
cdr3_aa: CASSPRRGGNNEQFF

clone_size: .
d_call: TRBD2
j_call: TRBJ2-1
v_call: TRBV5-4
cdr3_nt: TGTGCCAGCAGCCTGGGACTAGCGGGGGCCTACGATGAGCAGTTCTTC
cdr3_aa: CASSLGLAGAYDEQFF

clone_size: .
d_call: .
j_call: TRBJ1-5
v_call: TRBV2
cdr3_nt: TGTGCCAGCAGTCAAAAATTGGAGATCACTAGCAATCAGCCCCAGCATTTT
cdr3_aa: CASSQKLEITSNQPQHF

clone_size: once
d_call: .
j_call: TRBJ1-5
v_call: TRBV12-3/TRBV12-4
cdr3_nt: TGTGCCAGCAGCAGCGACCGCAATCAGCCCCAGCATTTT
cdr3_aa: CASSSDRNQPQHF

clone_size: .
d_call: .
j_call: TRBJ1-1
v_call: TRBV3-1/TRBV3-2
cdr3_nt: TGTGCCAGCACACAAGAGGACACTGAAGCTTTCTTT
cdr3_aa: CASTQEDTEAFF

clone_size: .
d_call: .
j_call: TRBJ2-3
v_call: TRBV7-2
cdr3_nt: TGTGCCAGCAGCTTAGCGGGCCTCCGCACAGATACGCAGTATTTT
cdr3_aa: CASSLAGLRTDTQYF

clone_size: .
d_call: .
j_call: TRBJ2-7
v_call: TRBV5-6
cdr3_nt: TGTGCCAGCAGTCTTCCGGGCAGGAGCTACGAGCAGTACTTC
cdr3_aa: CASSLPGRSYEQYF

clone_size: .
d_call: .
j_call: TRBJ2-7
v_call: TRBV6-2/TRBV6-3
cdr3_nt: TGTGCCAGCAGTTACTTGACGAGTGGCGAGCAGTACTTC
cdr3_aa: CASSYLTSGEQYF

clone_size: .
d_call: TRBD2
j_call: TRBJ2-1
v_call: TRBV5-4
cdr3_nt: TGTGCCAGCAGCTTGGAACTAGCGGGGACTGAGCAGTTCTTC
cdr3_aa: CASSLELAGTEQFF

clone_size: .
d_call: TRBD1
j_call: TRBJ1-2
v_call: TRBV5-4
cdr3_nt: TGTGCCAGCAGCTTGGTCACAGGGGGTTTCTATGGCTACACCTTC
cdr3_aa: CASSLVTGGFYGYTF

clone_size: once
d_call: .
j_call: TRBJ2-5
v_call: TRBV7-6
cdr3_nt: TGTGCCAGCAGCTTAGAAAGGACCCAGTACTTC
cdr3_aa: CASSLERTQYF

clone_size: .
d_call: .
j_call: TRBJ1-2
v_call: TRBV7-8
cdr3_nt: TGTGCCAGCAGCCCAAGCGCTTCGGAGCTCTATGGCTACACCTTC
cdr3_aa: CASSPSASELYGYTF